The 29 T cell receptor beta chains below all came from one sample that was sequenced in a study of shared clonotypes between healthy human individuals. Only in-frame clones appear in the TCRdb table, and some are missing; sequencing was by immunoSEQ multiplex PCR. Altogether roughly 2 million clones are present, 95% being singletons, with the ten largest covering over 0.1%. The sequencing input was naive CD4+ T cells sorted from blood. As for subset: CD45RA+ positively selected. These receptor sequences come from a man aged 18 to 30 in good health.

The V and J genes are TRBV6-5 and TRBJ2-4; TRBD2 might be the D (6 bases). V was pared by 7 bases and J by 1 base, with 14 bases between. The V gene's germline CDR1 is MNHEY and CDR2 SVGAGI. This CDR3 contains 15 residues. DNA for the CDR3: TGTGCCAGCAACACAGTGGAGGGGGCCAAAAACATTCAGTACTTC. Residues: CASNTVEGAKNIQYF.

This rearrangement joins TRBV28 to TRBJ2-5; 9 bases are shared with TRBD1. This CDR3 is 17 amino acids long. Germline-derived CDR1 and CDR2 are MDHEN and SYDVKM. The trim removed 6 bases at V and 4 bases at J, leaving 15 bases unmatched. The CDR3 bases are TGTGCCAGCAGACCACCGGGACAGGGCAGCTTAAGAGAGACCCAGTACTTC. This sequence encodes CASRPPGQGSLRETQYF.

This clone was seen once. J is TRBJ2-2 and V is TRBV5-6; D is unresolved. V lost 7 bases, J lost 6 bases, and 16 bases lay in between. The CDR3 has 14 residues. Per the germline V gene, CDR1 is SGHDT and CDR2 is YYEEEE. CDR3 coding DNA: TGTGCCAGCGCCCCTGTTCTTGTCTCCGGGGAGCTGTTTTTT. As protein: CASAPVLVSGELFF.

Notes on this clone: Other DNA sequences in this specimen translate into the identical CDR3. The V gene is TRBV18, the J gene TRBJ2-6; D remains ambiguous. Germline CDR1 is KGHSH and CDR2 is LQKENI. The CDR3 sequence is 16 residues long. Trimming stripped 3 bases from V and 0 bases from J, with 9 bases between. DNA for the CDR3: TGTGCCAGCTCACCGGCATTCTCCTCTGGGGCCAACGTCCTGACTTTC. Residues: CASSPAFSSGANVLTF.

V is TRBV6-6 and J is TRBJ1-5; 8 bases match TRBD1. CDR1 and CDR2 from the germline V gene are MNHNY and SVGAGI (reference sequence). This CDR3 comprises 15 residues. DNA for the CDR3: TGTGCTGGAGGGGTCGGACAGGGCGTTGGTCAGCCCCAGCATTTT. Residues: CAGGVGQGVGQPQHF.

The genes are TRBV9 and TRBJ1-6; tentatively, D is TRBD1 (5 bases). The CDR3 covers 13 residues. With 4 bases removed from V and 9 bases from J, the gap between germline ends came to 11 bases. Germline assignment: CDR1 SGDLS and CDR2 YYNGEE. Here the CDR3 DNA reads TGTGCCAGCAGCCCCCGGGGGGTTTCACCCCTCCACTTT. Protein sequence: CASSPRGVSPLHF.

The V gene is TRBV7-2, the J gene TRBJ2-7; D remains unclear. CDR3 length equals 13 residues. V lost 8 bases to trimming and J lost 2 bases, with 13 bases between them. The germline gives CDR1 SGHTA, CDR2 FQGNSA. The CDR3 loop reads CASRAVGTYEQYF. Written as DNA, the CDR3 is TGTGCCAGCCGCGCGGTCGGAACCTACGAGCAGTACTTC.

The rearrangement links TRBV4-1 to TRBJ1-2; TRBD1 matches at 10 bases. Germline CDR1 and CDR2: MGHRA and YSYEKL. The trim removed 1 base at V and 5 bases at J, leaving 1 base unmatched. The CDR3 extends over 14 amino acids. The CDR3 bases are TGCGCCAGCAGCCAAGCGGACAGGGGGTATGGCTACACCTTC. Translation gives CASSQADRGYGYTF.

This clone has a single count. V usage is TRBV25-1 and J usage is TRBJ1-1; D gene unclear. The CDR3 covers 14 residues. Trimming took 7 bases from V and 0 from J, leaving 12 bases between them. Germline CDR1 MGHDK, CDR2 SYGVNS. The DNA for the CDR3 is TGTGCCAGCATGATGGGTAGGATGAACACTGAAGCTTTCTTT. Protein sequence: CASMMGRMNTEAFF. Drawing the rest from reference TRBV25-1 and TRBJ1-1, the complete variable domain is EADIYQTPRYLVIGTGKKITLECSQTMGHDKMYWYQQDPGMELHLIHYSYGVNSTEKGDLSSESTVSRIRTEHFPLTLESARPSHTSQYLCASMMGRMNTEAFFGQGTRLTVV.

The chain links TRBV5-1 to TRBJ2-1, with 8 bases identical to TRBD2. The germline gives CDR1 SGHRS, CDR2 YFSETQ. Trimming cost V 4 bases and J 7 bases; bases outside gene matches: 7. The CDR3 has 14 residues. As DNA, the CDR3 is TGCGCCAGCAGCCAAGCGGGGGCGGGGAATGAGCAGTTCTTC. Protein: CASSQAGAGNEQFF.

The chain joins TRBV4-1 to TRBJ2-2, with D unresolved. The germline CDR1 and CDR2 sequences are MGHRA and YSYEKL. The CDR3 contains 15 residues. Trimming took off 2 bases at V and 0 bases at J, with 7 bases between the two ends. CDR3 loop: CASSQFAANTGELFF. CDR3 sequence (DNA): TGCGCCAGCAGCCAATTTGCGGCGAACACCGGGGAGCTGTTTTTT.

The chain employs TRBV12-5 and TRBJ1-1, with a weak D call TRBD1 (5 bases). Trimming left V 0 bases short and J 3 bases short, with 11 bases between. Looked up from germline, CDR1 is LGHNT and CDR2 is FRNRAP. This CDR3 is built from 15 residues. CDR3 loop: CASGLVTGHYTEAFF. In DNA form, the CDR3 reads TGTGCTAGTGGTTTGGTAACTGGACACTACACTGAAGCTTTCTTT.

The V and J genes are TRBV5-1 and TRBJ2-3; D is possibly TRBD1 or TRBD2 (5 bases each). Germline loops: CDR1 SGHRS, CDR2 YFSETQ. V lost 4 bases to trimming and J lost 6 bases, with 12 bases between them. The CDR3 extends over 13 amino acids. CDR3 DNA: TGCGCCAGCAGCATCGCAGGGACGGATACGCAGTATTTT. It translates to CASSIAGTDTQYF.

This clone was seen just once. The sample has other DNA sequences that encode this CDR3 too. V is TRBV5-6 and J is TRBJ2-5; TRBD2 might be the D (5 bases). The V and J ends lost 0 bases and 4 bases respectively, with 10 bases between them. CDR1 SGHDT and CDR2 YYEEEE come from the germline V gene. The CDR3 contains 14 residues. In DNA, the CDR3 is TGTGCCAGCAGCTTGGGCGGAGGAATAGAGACCCAGTACTTC. Amino acid sequence: CASSLGGGIETQYF. Full variable domain (outside the CDR3, taken from reference TRBV5-6 and TRBJ2-5): DAGVTQSPTHLIKTRGQQVTLRCSPKSGHDTVSWYQQALGQGPQFIFQYYEEEERQRGNFPDRFSGHQFPNYSSELNVNALLLGDSALYLCASSLGGGIETQYFGPGTRLLVL.

This chain joins TRBV7-2 and TRBJ2-7; 9 nucleotides align to TRBD2. The V gene end was trimmed by 4 bases and the J gene end by 1 base; junction bases not matched to a gene: 8. The V gene's germline CDR1 is SGHTA and CDR2 FQGNSA. This CDR3 has 16 residues. CDR3 coding DNA: TGTGCCAGCAGCTCAGAAGGGACTAGCCGGTCCTACGAGCAGTACTTC. This translates into CASSSEGTSRSYEQYF.

This chain joins TRBV7-2 and TRBJ1-2, with TRBD1 matching 8 bases. V dropped 4 bases and J dropped 2; count of bases not matched to a gene: 3. In germline, CDR1 is SGHTA, CDR2 FQGNSA. The CDR3 consists of 14 residues. This chain's CDR3 is CASSSGDRNYGYTF. The CDR3 DNA reads as TGTGCCAGCAGCTCTGGGGACAGGAACTATGGCTACACCTTC. Full variable domain (outside the CDR3, taken from reference TRBV7-2 and TRBJ1-2): GAGVSQSPSNKVTEKGKDVELRCDPISGHTALYWYRQSLGQGLEFLIYFQGNSAPDKSGLPSDRFSAERTGGSVSTLTIQRTQQEDSAVYLCASSSGDRNYGYTFGSGTRLTVV.

This clone came up once. The V call is TRBV7-9, the J call TRBJ1-2; TRBD1 agrees at 7 bases. CDR3 size: 16 residues. Looked up from germline, CDR1 is SEHNR and CDR2 is FQNEAQ (reference sequence). Trimming took 0 bases from V and 6 from J; bases not matched to a gene: 10. In DNA, the CDR3 is TGTGCCAGCAGCTTAGCGCTAATGAGACAGGGCAATGGCTACACCTTC. Its protein product is CASSLALMRQGNGYTF.

The chain uses TRBV6-5 and TRBJ2-7; 10 bases map to TRBD1. V was clipped by 6 bases and J by 7 bases; unmatched bases: 12. CDR1 and CDR2 from the germline V gene are MNHEY and SVGAGI. CDR3 length: 15 amino acids. CDR3: CASRGLGTGVGEQYF. In DNA form, the CDR3 reads TGTGCCAGCAGGGGCCTAGGGACAGGGGTAGGGGAGCAGTACTTC.

The rearrangement joins TRBV15 to TRBJ1-4; 11 bases fit TRBD1. The CDR3 loop spans 17 amino acids. V lost 1 base to trimming and J lost 1 base; unmatched junction nucleotides: 2. CDR1 is LNHNV and CDR2 is YYDKDF in the germline V gene (reference sequence). Written as DNA, the CDR3 is TGTGCCACCAGCAGAGGCGGGACAGGGGGAACTAATGAAAAACTGTTTTTT. Translated, it gives CATSRGGTGGTNEKLFF.

The V and J genes are TRBV7-6 and TRBJ2-2, with D hard to call. Deletions cut 5 bases from V and 2 bases from J, with 12 bases between. This CDR3 is 15 amino acids long. The germline V gene has CDR1 SGHVS and CDR2 FNYEAQ. The DNA for the CDR3 is TGTGCCAGCAGCCAAATGCCCCCTAACACCGGGGAGCTGTTTTTT. As protein: CASSQMPPNTGELFF.

The chain uses TRBV5-1 and TRBJ2-3; TRBD1 matches at 8 bases. CDR1 SGHRS and CDR2 YFSETQ come from the germline V gene. The J segment lost 3 bases and the V segment lost 4 bases, leaving 4 bases of the junction unmatched. There are 14 residues in the CDR3. CDR3 DNA: TGCGCCAGCAGCGCGGACAGGGTGACAGATACGCAGTATTTT. Residues: CASSADRVTDTQYF.

The rearrangement links TRBV30 to TRBJ1-2; maybe TRBD1 (6 bases). V was trimmed by 1 base and J by 7 bases, leaving 16 bases between them. Germline lookup yields CDR1 GTSNPN and CDR2 SVGIG (reference sequence). The CDR3 totals 14 residues. CDR3 DNA: TGTGCCTGGAGTGAAACGGGGACACTCTTTGGCTACACCTTC. Amino acid sequence: CAWSETGTLFGYTF.

The J gene is TRBJ1-2, the V gene TRBV2, with D possibly TRBD1 on 6 matching bases. Trimming left V 7 bases short and J 5 bases short, with 26 bases between. The CDR3 is made up of 17 amino acids. The germline gives CDR1 SNHLY, CDR2 FYNNEI. CDR3 coding DNA: TGTGCCAGCACCGCCGAATCCGGGACACTAGGGGTATATGGCTACACCTTC. Amino acids: CASTAESGTLGVYGYTF.

Only one count was recorded for this clone. The gene calls are TRBV29-1 and TRBJ1-1; D possibly corresponds to TRBD1 (6 bases). Looked up from germline, CDR1 is SQVTM and CDR2 is ANQGSEA. The V end lost 3 bases, the J end lost 2 bases, and 7 bases lay between the germline ends. This CDR3 has 12 amino acids. Here the CDR3 reads CSVDGTNTEAFF. CDR3 sequence (DNA): TGCAGCGTTGACGGGACAAACACTGAAGCTTTCTTT.

This clone was seen only once. The CDR3 sequence is CASSWPDYGYTF. CDR3 sequence (DNA): TGTGCCAGCAGTTGGCCAGACTATGGCTACACCTTC. This rearrangement joins TRBV2 to TRBJ1-2; D remains ambiguous. Germline V gives CDR1 SNHLY, CDR2 FYNNEI. V was shortened by 5 bases and J by 3 bases, with 7 bases between the two germline ends. The CDR3 is 12 amino acids.

The table lists this clone with a count of one. At the DNA level, this CDR3 is encoded by other sequences in the same sample as well. The chain is built from TRBV30 and TRBJ2-7; TRBD1 might be the D (6 bases). Per germline, CDR1 GTSNPN and CDR2 SVGIG (reference sequence). The CDR3 has 12 residues. Trimming stripped 4 bases from V and 3 bases from J, with 10 bases between. The CDR3 spells CAWTRGGYEQYF. The CDR3 DNA sequence: TGTGCCTGGACCAGAGGGGGCTACGAGCAGTACTTC.

This clone was found a few times. The chain uses TRBV19 and TRBJ1-5, with 11 nucleotides matching TRBD1. The CDR3 consists of 13 residues. J gave up 6 bases and V 8 bases, and 3 bases lay outside the gene matches. Germline V lookup: CDR1 LNHDA, CDR2 SQIVND (reference sequence). CDR3 in DNA: TGTGCCAGTGGGACAGGGGGTATTCAGCCCCAGCATTTT. Protein product: CASGTGGIQPQHF.

This chain uses TRBV5-1 with TRBJ2-7; D perhaps matches TRBD1 (5 bases). V was cut by 0 bases and J by 4 bases, with 14 bases left in between. Germline loops: CDR1 SGHRS, CDR2 YFSETQ. This CDR3 spans 15 amino acids. The CDR3 region is CASSLVGSKGYEQYF. DNA for the CDR3: TGCGCCAGCAGCTTGGTCGGCTCGAAGGGGTACGAGCAGTACTTC. The full variable domain, its missing parts supplied by reference TRBV5-1 and TRBJ2-7, is KAGVTQTPRYLIKTRGQQVTLSCSPISGHRSVSWYQQTPGQGLQFLFEYFSETQRNKGNFPGRFSGRQFSNSRSEMNVSTLELGDSALYLCASSLVGSKGYEQYFGPGTRLTVT.

This chain links TRBV28 with TRBJ2-7; 7 bases are a match to TRBD1. Trimming cost V 7 bases and J 4 bases; bases outside gene matches: 16. Germline V gene lookup returns CDR1 MDHEN and CDR2 SYDVKM. The CDR3 is 16 residues long. Here the CDR3 DNA reads TGTGCCAGCACCCCATCCCGGGGACAGACCCCTTACGAGCAGTACTTC. Protein sequence: CASTPSRGQTPYEQYF.